The next 13 T cell receptor beta chains were all read from a single sample in a study of T cell repertoires in cytomegalovirus infection. TCRdb reprocessed the reads via MiXCR and lists one record per CDR3 protein. The repertoire includes some 350,000 distinct CDR3 sequences, about 27% of them detected once, and roughly 20% sits in the top ten. These receptors lack a known antigen. The sample consisted of cultured PBMCs, taken from culture after CMV antigen stimulation. These receptors were taken from a human donor in good health (CMV status not recorded). Some clones in this sample may be carry-over from other donors' samples.

This chain connects TRBV24-1 to TRBJ2-2; no firm D call. Germline V gene data show CDR1 as KGHDR and CDR2 as SFDVKD. The CDR3 extends over 13 amino acids. V lost 3 bases, J lost 2 bases, and 3 bases lay in between. The CDR3 DNA follows: TGTGCCACCAGTGATCAAAACACCGGGGAGCTGTTTTTT. It specifies CATSDQNTGELFF.

This rearrangement joins TRBV7-2 to TRBJ1-5, with D perhaps matching TRBD1 (6 bases). CDR1 SGHTA and CDR2 FQGNSA come from the germline V gene. The length of the CDR3 is 15 residues. V gave up 5 bases and J gave up 1 base, with 12 bases separating them. CDR3 sequence: CASSPQGSSNQPQHF. The CDR3 DNA follows: TGTGCCAGCAGCCCCCAGGGGTCGAGCAATCAGCCCCAGCATTTT.

CDR3: CAISGRANTGELFF. The CDR3 coding sequence is TGTGCCATCAGCGGGAGAGCGAACACCGGGGAGCTGTTTTTT. The chain recombines TRBV10-3 with TRBJ2-2, with D possibly being TRBD2 (6 bases). The ends were cut back, 6 bases at V and 0 bases at J, with 8 bases in the middle. Germline CDR1 and CDR2: ENHRY and SYGVKD. The CDR3 extends over 14 amino acids.

This clonotype was picked up a small number of times. CDR3 bases: TGTGCCAGCAGTCCCGGAAGGCCTGGAAACACCATATATTTT. This codes for CASSPGRPGNTIYF. The V gene is TRBV3-1, the J gene TRBJ1-3; no reliable D call. Germline-derived CDR1 and CDR2 are LGHDT and YNNKEL (reference sequence). This CDR3 is built from 14 residues. The V end lost 6 bases, the J end lost 2 bases, and 11 bases lay between the germline ends. The full variable domain, in which reference TRBV3-1 and TRBJ1-3 provide the parts outside the CDR3, is DTAVSQTPKYLVTQMGNDKSIKCEQNLGHDTMYWYKQDSKKFLKIMFSYNNKELIINETVPNRFSPKSPDKAHLNLHINSLELGDSAVYFCASSPGRPGNTIYFGEGSWLTVV.

This clonotype was counted many times. V is TRBV6-2 or TRBV6-3 and J is TRBJ2-3; 9 nucleotides align to TRBD1. V dropped 2 bases and J dropped 0; count of bases not matched to a gene: 9. This CDR3 is 18 amino acids long. Germline V gene sequence: CDR1 MNHEY, CDR2 SVGEGT. Here the CDR3 reads CASSYLYLGQGSTDTQYF. As DNA, the CDR3 is TGTGCCAGCAGTTACCTATACTTAGGACAGGGGAGCACAGATACGCAGTATTTT.

The chain joins TRBV12-5 to TRBJ1-1; 7 bases line up with TRBD1. Germline V gene sequence: CDR1 LGHNT, CDR2 FRNRAP. The J segment lost 3 bases and the V segment lost 3 bases, leaving 10 bases of the junction unmatched. The CDR3 has 16 amino acids. The CDR3 region is CASGFDHRGRDTEAFF. CDR3 coding DNA: TGTGCTAGTGGTTTTGACCACAGGGGAAGGGACACTGAAGCTTTCTTT.

This clonotype has more than one count but fewer than ten. The V call is TRBV12-3 or TRBV12-4, the J call TRBJ2-7; no reliable D call. This CDR3 region has 12 residues. Trimming removed 3 bases from V and 5 bases from J, with 8 bases in between. CDR3 amino acids: CASSLVTHEQYF. The CDR3, as DNA: TGTGCCAGCAGTTTGGTGACCCACGAGCAGTACTTC.

The gene calls are TRBV27 and TRBJ2-1, with 9 bases matching TRBD2. This CDR3 contains 16 residues. J gave up 8 bases and V 7 bases, and 15 bases lay outside the gene matches. CDR1 and CDR2 from the germline V gene are MNHEY and SMNVEV (reference sequence). The CDR3 spells CASTKTSGFPWDEQFF. The CDR3 DNA reads as TGTGCCAGCACCAAGACTAGCGGCTTTCCCTGGGATGAGCAGTTCTTC.

This clonotype showed up just a few times. One junction end does not reproduce the germline sequence, and a read error may be involved. The chain links TRBV10-3 to TRBJ2-7, with D unresolved. Germline CDR1 ENHRY, CDR2 SYGVKD. The CDR3 has 10 amino acids. The DNA for the CDR3 is TGTGCCATCAGTCCCCCTAGATGTAACTTC. It specifies CAISPPRCNF.

The V call is TRBV7-9, the J call TRBJ1-4, with D hard to call. The V gene lost 0 bases and the J gene lost 0 bases, with 5 bases spanning the gap. Germline values: CDR1 SEHNR, CDR2 FQNEAQ (reference sequence). The CDR3 spans 15 residues. CDR3 amino acids: CASSLATATNEKLFF. The CDR3 bases are TGTGCCAGCAGCTTAGCGACGGCAACTAATGAAAAACTGTTTTTT.

The chain's CDR3 is CASSLPGGGGETQYF. DNA for the CDR3: TGTGCCAGCAGTCTTCCGGGTGGCGGGGGGGAGACCCAGTACTTC. The chain joins TRBV12-3 or TRBV12-4 to TRBJ2-5; TRBD2 agrees at 8 bases. The CDR3 covers 15 residues. V lost 5 bases to trimming and J lost 5 bases; unmatched junction nucleotides: 10.

The chain links TRBV4-2 to TRBJ2-2; 8 bases are shared with TRBD2. V shed 1 base, J shed 4 bases, and the junction held 8 bases outside the gene matches. Germline CDR1 is LGHNA and CDR2 is YNFKEQ. This CDR3 region has 17 residues. CDR3 bases: TGTGCCAGCAGCCAAGGTCTGGACGGGGGGGTCACCGGGGAGCTGTTTTTT. Translating gives CASSQGLDGGVTGELFF.

In the case of this clonotype: At one end, the junction sequence differs from germline, possibly due to a read error. The chain employs TRBV9 and TRBJ1-4, with 7 positions matching TRBD1. The length of the CDR3 is 17 residues. Germline CDR1 reads SGDLS; CDR2 reads YYNGEE. The CDR3 loop is CASSVGPGGTTYEKLFF. The CDR3 DNA reads as TGTGCCAGCAGCGTAGGGCCAGGGGGGACAACTTATGAAAAACTGTTTTTT.